This T cell receptor (beta chain) comes out of a study of blood T cell repertoires in COVID-19. Whole-study context: The samples span acute and convalescent COVID-19 from the United States, Italy and Spain. Sample material is recorded as cDNA or gDNA derived from T cells, B-cell-depleted T cells, or PBMCs.

TCRdb's copy holds only in-frame clones and misses some; the assay was immunoSEQ multiplex PCR. The table shows about 230,000 clones, with approximately 84% occurring only once. Trimming pared 1 base from V and 5 bases from J, leaving 10 bases between. Germline V gene lookup returns CDR1 SGHRS and CDR2 YFSETQ. CDR3 length equals 13 residues. Source material: peripheral blood. V and J are TRBV5-1 and TRBJ2-7; the D is unclear. The receptor was isolated from a man aged 45 to 65 with active or convalescent COVID-19. This chain's CDR3 is CASSLRIRDEQYF. For the CDR3, the DNA is TGCGCCAGCAGCTTGCGGATTCGGGACGAGCAGTACTTC.